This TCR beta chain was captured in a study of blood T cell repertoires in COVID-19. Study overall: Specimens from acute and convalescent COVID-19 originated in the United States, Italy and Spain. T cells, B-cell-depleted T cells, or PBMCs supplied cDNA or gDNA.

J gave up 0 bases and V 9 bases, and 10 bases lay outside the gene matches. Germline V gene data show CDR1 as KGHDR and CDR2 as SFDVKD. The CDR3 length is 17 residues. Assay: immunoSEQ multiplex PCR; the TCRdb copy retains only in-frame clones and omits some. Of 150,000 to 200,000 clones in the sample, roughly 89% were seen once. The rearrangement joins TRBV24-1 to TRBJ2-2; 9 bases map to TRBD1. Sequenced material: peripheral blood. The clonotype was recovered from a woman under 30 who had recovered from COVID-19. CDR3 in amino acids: CATGDRATIPNTGELFF. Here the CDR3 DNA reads TGTGCCACCGGGGACAGGGCAACAATACCGAACACCGGGGAGCTGTTTTTT.